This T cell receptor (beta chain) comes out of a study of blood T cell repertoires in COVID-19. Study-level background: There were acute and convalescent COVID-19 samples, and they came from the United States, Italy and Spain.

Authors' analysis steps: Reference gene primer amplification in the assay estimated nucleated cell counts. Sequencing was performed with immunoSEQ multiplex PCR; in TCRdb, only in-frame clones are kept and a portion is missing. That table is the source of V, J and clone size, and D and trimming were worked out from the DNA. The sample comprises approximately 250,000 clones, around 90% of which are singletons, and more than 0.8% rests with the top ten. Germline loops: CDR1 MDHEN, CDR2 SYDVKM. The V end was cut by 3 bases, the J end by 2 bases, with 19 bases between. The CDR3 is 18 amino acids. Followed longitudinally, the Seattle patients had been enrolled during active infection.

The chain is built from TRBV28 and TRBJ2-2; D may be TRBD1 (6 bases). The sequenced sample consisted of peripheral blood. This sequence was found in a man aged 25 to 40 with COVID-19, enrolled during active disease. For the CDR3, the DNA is TGTGCCAGCAGTTTCGTATTTGGGATACAGGGTAACACCGGGGAGCTGTTTTTT. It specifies CASSFVFGIQGNTGELFF. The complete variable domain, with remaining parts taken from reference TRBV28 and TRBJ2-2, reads DVKVTQSSRYLVKRTGEKVFLECVQDMDHENMFWYRQDPGLGLRLIYFSYDVKMKEKGDIPEGYSVSREKKERFSLILESASTNQTSMYLCASSFVFGIQGNTGELFFGEGSRLTVL.